Shown below are 19 T cell receptor beta chains from a single sample sequenced in a study of beta chain features in type 1 diabetes. Reverse transcribing all isolated RNA meant expressed TCRB transcripts were sequenced. Profiling relied on immunoSEQ multiplex PCR, and the TCRdb table lists in-frame clones only, not all of them. This sample has 860,000 or so clones, with roughly 15% found just once. The sequenced sample consisted of naive CD4+ T cells from blood. These receptors were obtained from a woman between 18 and 29 years old in good health.

This chain uses TRBV2 with TRBJ1-1, with D tentatively TRBD1 (6 bases). CDR1 and CDR2 from the germline V gene are SNHLY and FYNNEI. The CDR3 runs 12 residues. The V and J ends lost 6 bases and 5 bases respectively, with 10 bases between them. This CDR3 reads CASRYGQTEAFF. As DNA, the CDR3 is TGTGCCAGCAGGTATGGACAGACTGAAGCTTTCTTT. The full variable domain, in which reference TRBV2 and TRBJ1-1 provide the parts outside the CDR3, is EPEVTQTPSHQVTQMGQEVILRCVPISNHLYFYWYRQILGQKVEFLVSFYNNEISEKSEIFDDQFSVERPDGSNFTLKIRSTKLEDSAMYFCASRYGQTEAFFGQGTRLTVV.

The table lists this clone with a count of one. The chain joins TRBV7-2 to TRBJ2-3, with TRBD2 matching 13 bases. Germline V gene lookup returns CDR1 SGHTA and CDR2 FQGNSA. The V gene end was trimmed by 1 base and the J gene end by 4 bases; junction bases not matched to a gene: 5. The CDR3 runs 17 residues. DNA of the CDR3: TGTGCCAGCAGCTTAGTATGGACTAGCGGGAGACCAGATACGCAGTATTTT. This translates into CASSLVWTSGRPDTQYF.

The chain combines TRBV5-4 with TRBJ2-7, with D hard to call. V shed 2 bases and J shed 3 bases, with 6 bases lying between them. Germline loops: CDR1 SGHNT, CDR2 YYREEE (reference sequence). This CDR3 spans 12 amino acids. DNA of the CDR3: TGTGCCAGCAGCTTTGGCGACTACGAGCAGTACTTC. This encodes CASSFGDYEQYF.

The V gene is TRBV28, the J gene TRBJ1-4, with TRBD1 as a possible D gene (6 bases). CDR1 MDHEN and CDR2 SYDVKM come from the germline V gene. V was clipped by 5 bases and J by 8 bases, with 21 bases between them. The CDR3 runs to 16 residues. The CDR3 loop is CASSRRSSGTREKLFF. CDR3 in DNA: TGTGCCAGCAGTCGCCGGTCCTCCGGGACAAGGGAAAAACTGTTTTTT.

The rearrangement joins TRBV19 to TRBJ1-5; D uncertain. With 3 bases removed from V and 5 bases from J, the gap between germline ends came to 14 bases. The CDR3 is made up of 15 amino acids. CDR1 is LNHDA and CDR2 is SQIVND in the germline V gene (reference sequence). The CDR3 here is CASSISSQVYQPQHF. Written as DNA, the CDR3 is TGTGCCAGTAGTATTTCATCTCAGGTATATCAGCCCCAGCATTTT.

This clone was seen more than once but under ten times. V gene TRBV4-3 combines with J gene TRBJ2-5, with a tentative D call TRBD2 (7 bases). Germline V gives CDR1 LGHNA, CDR2 YSLEER. V lost 0 bases to trimming and J lost 7 bases, with 9 bases between them. The CDR3 runs 13 residues. The CDR3 nucleotides read TGCGCCAGCAGCCAAGACCGGGGGGCGACCCAGTACTTC. Translation: CASSQDRGATQYF.

CDR3: CSATGGKSSYEQYF. The CDR3 DNA follows: TGCAGCGCCACGGGGGGGAAGAGCTCCTACGAGCAGTACTTC. The chain couples TRBV29-1 to TRBJ2-7, with 8 bases aligning to TRBD2. Per the germline V gene, CDR1 is SQVTM and CDR2 is ANQGSEA. The CDR3 runs to 14 residues. V shed 7 bases, J shed 0 bases, and the junction held 8 bases outside the gene matches.

The chain recombines TRBV9 with TRBJ2-1, with 14 bases that match TRBD2. CDR3 size: 16 residues. V shed 0 bases, J shed 8 bases, and the junction held 4 bases outside the gene matches. Germline CDR1 SGDLS, CDR2 YYNGEE. The CDR3 sequence is CASSVEGTSGRHEQFF. The CDR3 region has the DNA TGTGCCAGCAGCGTAGAAGGGACTAGCGGGAGACATGAGCAGTTCTTC.

The chain couples TRBV7-3 to TRBJ2-1, with D unclear. CDR1 is SGHTA and CDR2 is FQGTGA in the germline V gene. This CDR3 is built from 14 residues. V lost 5 bases, J lost 9 bases, and 17 bases lay in between. The CDR3 loop is CASSPSDGAFEQFF. The CDR3 DNA sequence: TGTGCCAGCAGCCCGAGCGACGGCGCCTTTGAGCAGTTCTTC.

This clone was counted once. The chain uses TRBV4-3 and TRBJ1-1; 7 nucleotides align to TRBD1. The CDR3 spans 14 residues. V was pared by 2 bases and J by 12 bases, with 12 bases of the junction left unmatched. Per the germline V gene, CDR1 is LGHNA and CDR2 is YSLEER. The DNA for the CDR3 is TGCGCCAGCAGCCAACAACCCTACACAGGGGCGACTTTCTTT. It encodes CASSQQPYTGATFF.

J is TRBJ2-1 and V is TRBV15; the match to TRBD2 covers 15 bases. The J segment lost 12 bases and the V segment lost 5 bases, leaving 11 bases of the junction unmatched. Germline lookup yields CDR1 LNHNV and CDR2 YYDKDF (reference sequence). This CDR3 comprises 16 residues. This CDR3 is CATSGGLAGGKEGQFF. CDR3 DNA: TGTGCCACCAGCGGGGGACTAGCGGGAGGAAAGGAGGGGCAGTTCTTC.

The gene calls are TRBV4-1 and TRBJ1-1, with D unresolved. Trimming left V 0 bases short and J 3 bases short, with 11 bases between. The CDR3 length is 15 residues. Germline lookup yields CDR1 MGHRA and CDR2 YSYEKL. The CDR3 coding sequence is TGCGCCAGCAGCCAAGATTTGGGCACTTACACTGAAGCTTTCTTT. Translated, it gives CASSQDLGTYTEAFF.

The chain couples TRBV5-1 to TRBJ2-6; no clear D. CDR1 SGHRS and CDR2 YFSETQ come from the germline V gene. V gave up 0 bases and J gave up 0 bases, with 7 bases separating them. This CDR3 has 16 residues. In DNA, the CDR3 is TGCGCCAGCAGCTTGGCCAGAACCTCTGGGGCCAACGTCCTGACTTTC. Translation: CASSLARTSGANVLTF. Filled out from reference TRBV5-1 and TRBJ2-6, the complete variable domain reads KAGVTQTPRYLIKTRGQQVTLSCSPISGHRSVSWYQQTPGQGLQFLFEYFSETQRNKGNFPGRFSGRQFSNSRSEMNVSTLELGDSALYLCASSLARTSGANVLTFGAGSRLTVL.

The V gene is TRBV7-9, the J gene TRBJ1-4; D possibly corresponds to TRBD1 (6 bases). Germline lookup yields CDR1 SEHNR and CDR2 FQNEAQ (reference sequence). The CDR3 has 13 residues. Trimming took off 4 bases at V and 8 bases at J, with 11 bases between the two ends. CDR3 in amino acids: CASSSLTGEKLFF. Written as DNA, the CDR3 is TGTGCCAGCAGCTCCCTAACAGGGGAAAAACTGTTTTTT.

With regard to this clone: Additional DNA sequences in this sample encode the identical CDR3. This chain uses TRBV10-3 with TRBJ2-3; D is ambiguous. The CDR3 contains 11 residues. Trimming stripped 6 bases from V and 3 bases from J, with 4 bases between. Germline V gives CDR1 ENHRY, CDR2 SYGVKD. CDR3 region: CAISSTDTQYF. In nucleotides, the CDR3 is TGTGCCATCAGCTCTACAGATACGCAGTATTTT.

The chain has TRBV4-3 and TRBJ1-2; 7 nucleotides agree with TRBD1. After removal of 0 bases from V and 2 bases from J, the junction contained 3 bases not matched to a gene. The CDR3 has 15 residues. Per the germline V gene, CDR1 is LGHNA and CDR2 is YSLEER. The CDR3 is CASSQDLQGNYGYTF. In DNA form, the CDR3 reads TGCGCCAGCAGCCAAGACTTACAGGGGAACTATGGCTACACCTTC.

The rearrangement links TRBV7-8 to TRBJ1-5; D remains ambiguous. With 2 bases removed from V and 4 bases from J, the gap between germline ends came to 12 bases. From germline, CDR1 is SGHVS and CDR2 FQNEAQ. The length of the CDR3 is 15 residues. CDR3 coding DNA: TGTGCCAGCAGCTTAAATTTCGGGTTAAATCAGCCCCAGCATTTT. It translates to CASSLNFGLNQPQHF.

Worth noting for this clone: This sample includes further DNA sequences coding for the same CDR3. The chain has TRBV15 and TRBJ2-2; D is ambiguous. The V and J ends lost 0 bases and 6 bases respectively, with 5 bases between them. CDR3 length equals 13 residues. Germline CDR1 reads LNHNV; CDR2 reads YYDKDF (reference sequence). Here the CDR3 reads CATSRDLAGELFF. In DNA form, the CDR3 reads TGTGCCACCAGCAGAGATTTAGCCGGGGAGCTGTTTTTT. Variable domain in full (rest from reference TRBV15 and TRBJ2-2): DAMVIQNPRYQVTQFGKPVTLSCSQTLNHNVMYWYQQKSSQAPKLLFHYYDKDFNNEADTPDNFQSRRPNTSFCFLDIRSPGLGDTAMYLCATSRDLAGELFFGEGSRLTVL.

This clone was counted a few times. This chain joins TRBV7-9 and TRBJ2-4; 10 bases map to TRBD2. Germline V gene sequence: CDR1 SEHNR, CDR2 FQNEAQ (reference sequence). The CDR3 is 15 residues long. V was pared by 5 bases and J by 3 bases, with 4 bases of the junction left unmatched. CDR3 residues: CASSPGTSVKNIQYF. CDR3 bases: TGTGCCAGCAGCCCCGGGACTAGCGTCAAAAACATTCAGTACTTC.